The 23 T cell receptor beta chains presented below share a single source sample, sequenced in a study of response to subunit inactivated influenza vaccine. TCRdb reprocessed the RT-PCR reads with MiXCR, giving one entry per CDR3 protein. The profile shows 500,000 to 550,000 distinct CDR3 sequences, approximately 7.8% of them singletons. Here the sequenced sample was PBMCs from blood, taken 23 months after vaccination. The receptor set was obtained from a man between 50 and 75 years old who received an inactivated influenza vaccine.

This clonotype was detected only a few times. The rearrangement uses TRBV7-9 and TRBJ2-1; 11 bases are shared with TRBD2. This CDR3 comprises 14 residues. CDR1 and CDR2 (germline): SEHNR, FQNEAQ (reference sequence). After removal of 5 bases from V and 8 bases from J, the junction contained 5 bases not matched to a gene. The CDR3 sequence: CASSRTSGYYEQFF. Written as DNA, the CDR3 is TGTGCCAGCAGCCGGACTAGCGGGTACTATGAGCAGTTCTTC.

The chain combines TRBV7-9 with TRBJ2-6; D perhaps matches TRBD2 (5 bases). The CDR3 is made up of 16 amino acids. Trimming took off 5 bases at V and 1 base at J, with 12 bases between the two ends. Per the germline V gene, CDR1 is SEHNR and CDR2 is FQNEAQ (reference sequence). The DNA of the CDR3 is TGTGCCAGCAGCCCCACACGGGGATCTGGGGCCAACGTCCTGACTTTC. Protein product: CASSPTRGSGANVLTF.

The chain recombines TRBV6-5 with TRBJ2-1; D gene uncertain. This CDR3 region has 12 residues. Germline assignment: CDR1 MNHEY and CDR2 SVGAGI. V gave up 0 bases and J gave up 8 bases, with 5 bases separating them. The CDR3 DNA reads TGTGCCAGCAGTTACTCCCGGGATGAGCAGTTCTTC. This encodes CASSYSRDEQFF.

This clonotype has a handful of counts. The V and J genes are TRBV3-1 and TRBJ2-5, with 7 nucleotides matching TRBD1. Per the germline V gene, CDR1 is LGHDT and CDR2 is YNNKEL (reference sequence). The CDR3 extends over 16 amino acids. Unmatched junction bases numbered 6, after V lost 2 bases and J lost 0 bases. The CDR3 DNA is TGTGCCAGCAGCCAACGGACAGGAGCGGACCAAGAGACCCAGTACTTC. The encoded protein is CASSQRTGADQETQYF.

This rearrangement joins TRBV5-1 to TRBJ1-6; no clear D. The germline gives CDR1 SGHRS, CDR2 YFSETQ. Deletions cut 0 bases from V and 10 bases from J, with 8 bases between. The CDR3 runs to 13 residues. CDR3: CASSLDQMSPLHF. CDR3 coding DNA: TGCGCCAGCAGCTTGGATCAGATGTCACCCCTCCACTTT.

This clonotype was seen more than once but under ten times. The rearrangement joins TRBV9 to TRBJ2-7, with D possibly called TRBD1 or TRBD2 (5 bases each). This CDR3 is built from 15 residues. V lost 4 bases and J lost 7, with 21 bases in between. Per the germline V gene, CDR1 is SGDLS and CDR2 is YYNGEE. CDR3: CASSTSGTPSREQYF. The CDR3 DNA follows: TGTGCCAGCAGCACTTCCGGGACCCCCTCGCGGGAGCAGTACTTC.

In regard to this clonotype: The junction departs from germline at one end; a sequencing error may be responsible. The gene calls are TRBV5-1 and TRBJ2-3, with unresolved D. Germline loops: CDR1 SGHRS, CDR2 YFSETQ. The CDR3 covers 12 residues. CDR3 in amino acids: CASNLGPDTQYF. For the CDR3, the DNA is TGCGCCAGCAACTTGGGCCCAGATACGCAGTATTTT.

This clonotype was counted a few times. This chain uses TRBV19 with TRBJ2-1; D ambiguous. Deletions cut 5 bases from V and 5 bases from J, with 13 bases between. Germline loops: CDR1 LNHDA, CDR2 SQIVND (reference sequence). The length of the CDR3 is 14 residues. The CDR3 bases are TGTGCCAGTAGTTTGGCTCGAATCCACAATGAGCAGTTCTTC. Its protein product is CASSLARIHNEQFF.

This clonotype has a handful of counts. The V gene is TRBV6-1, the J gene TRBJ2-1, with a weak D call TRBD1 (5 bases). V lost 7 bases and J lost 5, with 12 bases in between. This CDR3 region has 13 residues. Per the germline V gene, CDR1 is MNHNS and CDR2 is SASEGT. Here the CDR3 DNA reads TGTGCCAGCACCTCAGGGATCGACAATGAGCAGTTCTTC. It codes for CASTSGIDNEQFF.

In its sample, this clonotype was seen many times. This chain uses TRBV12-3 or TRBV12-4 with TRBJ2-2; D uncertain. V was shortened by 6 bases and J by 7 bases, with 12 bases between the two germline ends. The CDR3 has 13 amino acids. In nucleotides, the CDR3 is TGTGCCAGCAGGAGTAATAACGGCGGGGAGCTGTTTTTT. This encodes CASRSNNGGELFF.

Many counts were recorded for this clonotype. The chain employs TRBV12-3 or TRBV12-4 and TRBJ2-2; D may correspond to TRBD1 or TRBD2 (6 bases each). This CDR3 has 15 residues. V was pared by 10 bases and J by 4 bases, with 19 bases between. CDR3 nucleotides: TGTGCCACCCTGACCCGGGGGCTCGGCACCGGGGAGCTGTTTTTT. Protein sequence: CATLTRGLGTGELFF.

CDR3 residues: CASSPPRRGHEQFF. CDR3 nucleotide sequence: TGTGCCAGCAGTCCCCCCCGCAGGGGCCATGAGCAGTTCTTC. This sequence joins TRBV28 and TRBJ2-1, with D perhaps TRBD1 (6 bases). This CDR3 region has 14 residues. V lost 5 bases and J lost 8, with 16 bases in between. Germline V gives CDR1 MDHEN, CDR2 SYDVKM.

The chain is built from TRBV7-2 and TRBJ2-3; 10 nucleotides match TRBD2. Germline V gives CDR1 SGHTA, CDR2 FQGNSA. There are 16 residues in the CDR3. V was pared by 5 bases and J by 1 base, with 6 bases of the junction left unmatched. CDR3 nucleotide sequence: TGTGCCAGCAGCCCTAGCGGGAGCCTGCGCACAGATACGCAGTATTTT. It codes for CASSPSGSLRTDTQYF.

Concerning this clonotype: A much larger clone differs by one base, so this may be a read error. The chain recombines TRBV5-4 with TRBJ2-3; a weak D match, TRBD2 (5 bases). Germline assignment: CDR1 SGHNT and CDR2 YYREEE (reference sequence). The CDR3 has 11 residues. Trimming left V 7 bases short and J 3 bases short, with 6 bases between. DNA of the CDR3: TGTGCCAGCGGGGAGACAGATACGCAGTATTTT. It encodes CASGETDTQYF.

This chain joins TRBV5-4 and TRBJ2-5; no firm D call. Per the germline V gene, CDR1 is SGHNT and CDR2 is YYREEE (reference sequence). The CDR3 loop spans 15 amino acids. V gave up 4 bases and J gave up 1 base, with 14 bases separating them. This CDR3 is CASSLLIMTQETQYF. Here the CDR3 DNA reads TGTGCCAGCAGCCTGTTGATTATGACCCAAGAGACCCAGTACTTC.

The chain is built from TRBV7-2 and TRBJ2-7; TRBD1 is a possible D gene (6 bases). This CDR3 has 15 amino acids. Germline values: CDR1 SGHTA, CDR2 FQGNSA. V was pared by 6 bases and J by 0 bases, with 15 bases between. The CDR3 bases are TGTGCCAGCAGTTTTGACAGGCGAAACTCCTACGAGCAGTACTTC. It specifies CASSFDRRNSYEQYF.

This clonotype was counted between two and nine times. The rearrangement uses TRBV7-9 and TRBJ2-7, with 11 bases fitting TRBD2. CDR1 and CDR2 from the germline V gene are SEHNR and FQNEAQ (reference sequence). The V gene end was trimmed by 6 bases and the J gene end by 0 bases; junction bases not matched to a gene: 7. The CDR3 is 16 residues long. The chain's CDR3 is CASSKSGTSGSYEQYF. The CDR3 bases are TGTGCCAGCAGTAAATCCGGGACTAGCGGCTCCTACGAGCAGTACTTC.

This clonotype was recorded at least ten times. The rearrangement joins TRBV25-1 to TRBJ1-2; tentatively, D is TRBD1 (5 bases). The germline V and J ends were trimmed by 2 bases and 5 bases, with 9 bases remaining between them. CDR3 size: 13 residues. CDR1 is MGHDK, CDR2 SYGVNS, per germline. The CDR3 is CASSEQGSYGYTF. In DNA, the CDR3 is TGTGCCAGCAGTGAACAGGGTAGTTATGGCTACACCTTC.

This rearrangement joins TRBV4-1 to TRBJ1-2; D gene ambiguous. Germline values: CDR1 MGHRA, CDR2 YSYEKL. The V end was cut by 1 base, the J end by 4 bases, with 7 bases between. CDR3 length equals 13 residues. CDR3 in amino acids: CASSQGSGYGYTF. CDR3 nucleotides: TGCGCCAGCAGCCAAGGGTCGGGCTATGGCTACACCTTC.

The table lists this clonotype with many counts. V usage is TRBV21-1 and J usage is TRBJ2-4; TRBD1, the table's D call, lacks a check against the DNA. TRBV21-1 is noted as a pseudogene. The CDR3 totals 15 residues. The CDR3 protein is CASRKVQGTKNIQYF. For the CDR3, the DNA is TGTGCCAGCAGGAAGGTTCAGGGAACCAAAAACATTCAGTACTTC.

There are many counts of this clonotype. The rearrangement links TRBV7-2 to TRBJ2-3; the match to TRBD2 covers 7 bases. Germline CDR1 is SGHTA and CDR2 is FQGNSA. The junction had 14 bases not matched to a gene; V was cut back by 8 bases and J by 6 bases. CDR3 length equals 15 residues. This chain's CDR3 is CASGVAAGRVDTQYF. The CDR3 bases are TGTGCCAGCGGCGTCGCGGCGGGGAGGGTCGATACGCAGTATTTT. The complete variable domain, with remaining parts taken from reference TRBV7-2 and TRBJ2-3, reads GAGVSQSPSNKVTEKGKDVELRCDPISGHTALYWYRQSLGQGLEFLIYFQGNSAPDKSGLPSDRFSAERTGGSVSTLTIQRTQQEDSAVYLCASGVAAGRVDTQYFGPGTRLTVL.

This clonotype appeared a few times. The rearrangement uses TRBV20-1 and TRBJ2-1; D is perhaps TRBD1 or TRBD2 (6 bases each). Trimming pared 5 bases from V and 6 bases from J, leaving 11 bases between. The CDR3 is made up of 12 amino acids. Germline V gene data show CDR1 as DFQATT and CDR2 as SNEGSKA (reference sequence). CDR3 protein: CSAWRGANEQFF. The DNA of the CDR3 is TGCAGTGCTTGGAGGGGGGCCAATGAGCAGTTCTTC.

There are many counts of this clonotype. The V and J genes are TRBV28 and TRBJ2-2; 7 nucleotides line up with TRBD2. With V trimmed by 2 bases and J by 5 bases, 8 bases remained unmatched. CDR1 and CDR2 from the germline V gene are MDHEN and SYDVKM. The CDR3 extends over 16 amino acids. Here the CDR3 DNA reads TGTGCCAGCAGTTTACGGCCGGGGAGGGATACCGGGGAGCTGTTTTTT. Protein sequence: CASSLRPGRDTGELFF.